A single sample gave rise to the 19 T cell receptor beta chains below, sequenced in a study of T cell repertoires in cytomegalovirus infection. Their target antigens are unknown. TCRdb processed the reads anew with MiXCR; each CDR3 protein has one entry. This sample has 380,000 or so distinct CDR3 sequences, with around a third found just once. The material sequenced was cultured PBMCs, taken from culture after CMV antigen stimulation. These receptors were taken from a human donor in good health (CMV status not recorded). Some clones in this sample may be carry-over from other donors' samples.

The chain joins TRBV11-3 to TRBJ2-3; TRBD2 aligns across 12 bases. Trimming at V came to 5 bases and at J to 6 bases, leaving 6 bases not matched to a gene. The CDR3 extends over 15 amino acids. Germline CDR1 is SGHNT and CDR2 is YENEEA. This CDR3 reads CASSPLAGGGDTQYF. CDR3 nucleotides: TGTGCCAGCAGCCCACTAGCGGGAGGTGGTGATACGCAGTATTTT. The full variable domain, in which reference TRBV11-3 and TRBJ2-3 provide the parts outside the CDR3, is EAGVVQSPRYKIIEKKQPVAFWCNPISGHNTLYWYLQNLGQGPELLIRYENEEAVDDSQLPKDRFSAERLKGVDSTLKIQPAELGDSAVYLCASSPLAGGGDTQYFGPGTRLTVL.

V usage is TRBV10-3 and J usage is TRBJ2-1; TRBD2 matches 12 bases. J was trimmed by 9 bases and V by 3 bases; bases with no gene match: 9. This CDR3 is 16 amino acids long. Germline V gene data show CDR1 as ENHRY and CDR2 as SYGVKD. CDR3 loop: CAISESTSGGRGEQFF. CDR3 coding DNA: TGTGCCATCAGTGAATCGACTAGCGGGGGACGAGGTGAGCAGTTCTTC.

This clonotype was counted a few times. The chain is built from TRBV5-4 and TRBJ1-2; 8 bases match TRBD1. V was pared by 3 bases and J by 7 bases, with 5 bases of the junction left unmatched. CDR1 is SGHNT, CDR2 YYREEE, per germline (reference sequence). The CDR3 runs to 13 residues. CDR3 amino acids: CASSSETGVGYTF. In DNA, the CDR3 is TGTGCCAGCAGCTCCGAGACAGGGGTTGGCTACACCTTC.

V usage is TRBV6-1 and J usage is TRBJ1-5; D call uncertain. CDR3 size: 14 residues. The germline V gene encodes CDR1 MNHNS and CDR2 SASEGT. V lost 2 bases and J lost 2, with 7 bases in between. The CDR3 loop reads CASSEFPGNQPQHF. As DNA, the CDR3 is TGTGCCAGCAGTGAATTCCCAGGCAATCAGCCCCAGCATTTT.

V gene TRBV7-9 combines with J gene TRBJ1-2; D is unclear. The CDR3 is made up of 13 amino acids. Germline V CDR1 and CDR2: SEHNR, FQNEAQ (reference sequence). Trimming pared 2 bases from V and 9 bases from J, leaving 13 bases between. The CDR3 is CASSLRSGGSYTF. As DNA, the CDR3 is TGTGCCAGCAGCTTACGATCGGGTGGTAGCTACACCTTC.

This clonotype was seen a few times. The chain is built from TRBV7-7 and TRBJ2-7, with D possibly TRBD1 on 5 matching bases. Germline CDR1 SSHAT, CDR2 FNYEAQ (reference sequence). V was clipped by 4 bases and J by 5 bases, with 15 bases between them. This CDR3 contains 14 residues. For the CDR3, the DNA is TGTGCCAGCAGCTCGAGGCAGGGTAGTGACGAGCAGTACTTC. It codes for CASSSRQGSDEQYF. The full variable domain, with the rest looked up from reference TRBV7-7 and TRBJ2-7, is GAGVSQSPRYKVTKRGQDVTLRCDPISSHATLYWYQQALGQGPEFLTYFNYEAQPDKSGLPSDRFSAERPEGSISTLTIQRTEQRDSAMYRCASSSRQGSDEQYFGPGTRLTVT.

This chain uses TRBV5-4 with TRBJ2-1; D ambiguous. CDR1 and CDR2 from the germline V gene are SGHNT and YYREEE (reference sequence). This CDR3 is 16 amino acids long. V was clipped by 7 bases and J by 0 bases, with 17 bases between them. As DNA, the CDR3 is TGTGCCAGCTCCATCGGAGCCCCAAGCTCCTACAATGAGCAGTTCTTC. Its protein is CASSIGAPSSYNEQFF.

V and J are TRBV6-1 and TRBJ1-4, with D possibly being TRBD1 (6 bases). Germline V gene lookup returns CDR1 MNHNS and CDR2 SASEGT. The CDR3 loop spans 14 amino acids. Trimming took off 9 bases at V and 7 bases at J, with 18 bases between the two ends. The CDR3 DNA sequence: TGTGCCAGTACTTCTAGACAGGATGGTGAAAAACTGTTTTTT. It codes for CASTSRQDGEKLFF.

This chain connects TRBV7-8 to TRBJ2-7, with 8 bases that match TRBD1. CDR1 is SGHVS, CDR2 FQNEAQ, per germline. This CDR3 region has 14 residues. Trimming took 5 bases from V and 3 from J; bases not matched to a gene: 6. The CDR3 spells CASSEGQVHYEQYV. The CDR3 region has the DNA TGTGCCAGCAGCGAGGGACAGGTCCACTACGAGCAGTACGTC.

The chain combines TRBV7-2 with TRBJ2-7, with 7 positions matching TRBD2. Germline CDR1 and CDR2: SGHTA and FQGNSA. The CDR3 is made up of 14 amino acids. The J segment lost 3 bases and the V segment lost 2 bases, leaving 4 bases of the junction unmatched. The chain's CDR3 is CASSLPTSSYEQYF. In DNA form, the CDR3 reads TGTGCCAGCAGCTTACCGACTAGCAGCTACGAGCAGTACTTC. Looking up the rest from reference TRBV7-2 and TRBJ2-7 gives the full variable domain: GAGVSQSPSNKVTEKGKDVELRCDPISGHTALYWYRQSLGQGLEFLIYFQGNSAPDKSGLPSDRFSAERTGGSVSTLTIQRTQQEDSAVYLCASSLPTSSYEQYFGPGTRLTVT.

This sequence joins TRBV18 and TRBJ1-3; tentatively, D is TRBD1 (6 bases). Looked up from germline, CDR1 is KGHSH and CDR2 is LQKENI. The CDR3 is made up of 16 amino acids. Between the trimmed V and J ends, which lost 0 bases and 0 bases, there was a span of 9 bases. In DNA, the CDR3 is TGTGCCAGCTCACCACCGGGACAAACCTCTGGAAACACCATATATTTT. This gives the protein CASSPPGQTSGNTIYF.

In its sample, this clonotype was seen many times. The J gene is TRBJ2-7, the V gene TRBV5-1; D is uncertain. V was shortened by 0 bases and J by 1 base, with 8 bases between the two germline ends. Germline V gene sequence: CDR1 SGHRS, CDR2 YFSETQ. This CDR3 is 14 amino acids long. The DNA for the CDR3 is TGCGCCAGCAGCTTGGTGGCGTATTCCTACGAGCAGTACTTC. This translates into CASSLVAYSYEQYF.

The chain uses TRBV19 and TRBJ1-6, with TRBD1 matching over 9 bases. Germline CDR1 and CDR2: LNHDA and SQIVND (reference sequence). V shed 4 bases, J shed 7 bases, and the junction held 11 bases outside the gene matches. The CDR3 is 17 residues long. The CDR3 loop reads CASSTPGQGTRNSPLHF. The CDR3 nucleotides are TGTGCCAGTAGTACCCCCGGACAGGGGACGAGGAATTCACCCCTCCACTTT. Full variable domain (missing parts from reference TRBV19 and TRBJ1-6): DGGITQSPKYLFRKEGQNVTLSCEQNLNHDAMYWYRQDPGQGLRLIYYSQIVNDFQKGDIAEGYSVSREKKESFPLTVTSAQKNPTAFYLCASSTPGQGTRNSPLHFGNGTRLTVT.

This chain joins TRBV12-3 or TRBV12-4 and TRBJ1-5; D gene ambiguous. Trimming shortened V by 3 bases and J by 7 bases, and 10 bases separated the two germline ends. CDR3 length: 13 residues. CDR3 in amino acids: CASSFSSEQPQHF. CDR3 DNA: TGTGCCAGCAGTTTCAGTAGTGAACAGCCCCAGCATTTT.

V usage is TRBV19 and J usage is TRBJ1-2; weak D call: TRBD1 (6 bases). The CDR3 loop spans 15 amino acids. CDR1 LNHDA and CDR2 SQIVND come from the germline V gene (reference sequence). V gave up 4 bases and J gave up 7 bases, with 19 bases separating them. The CDR3 DNA is TGTGCCAGTAGTACGTCTACAGGGCCGTACGGTGGCTACACCTTC. Translation: CASSTSTGPYGGYTF.

This clonotype appeared a few times. The chain links TRBV7-2 to TRBJ2-1; 10 bases agree with TRBD1. The CDR3 consists of 16 residues. The V segment lost 1 base and the J segment 14 bases; nucleotides outside the gene matches: 14. Per germline, CDR1 SGHTA and CDR2 FQGNSA. CDR3 DNA: TGTGCCAGCAGCTTAGTCCGAGAGTTGTCGGGACAGGGGAAGTTCTTC. It codes for CASSLVRELSGQGKFF.

The chain's CDR3 is CASSSTRGRQETQYF. The CDR3 nucleotides read TGTGCCAGCAGCTCAACGCGAGGGCGCCAAGAGACCCAGTACTTC. The gene calls are TRBV7-8 and TRBJ2-5; D perhaps matches TRBD2 (5 bases). The CDR3 length is 15 residues. V was cut by 4 bases and J by 1 base, with 13 bases left in between. CDR1 SGHVS and CDR2 FQNEAQ come from the germline V gene.

This clonotype has a handful of counts. V usage is TRBV6-1 and J usage is TRBJ2-5; D tentatively reads TRBD1 or TRBD2 (5 bases each). Trimming left V 10 bases short and J 1 base short, with 19 bases between. Germline CDR1 reads MNHNS; CDR2 reads SASEGT. The CDR3 totals 15 residues. This CDR3 reads CATSWGGRVQETQYF. The CDR3 DNA reads TGTGCCACCTCCTGGGGCGGGCGGGTCCAAGAGACCCAGTACTTC.

This sequence joins TRBV6-6 and TRBJ2-3, with 9 bases fitting TRBD2. CDR3 length equals 13 residues. Germline assignment: CDR1 MNHNY and CDR2 SVGAGI (reference sequence). The ends lost 11 bases at V and 6 bases at J; junction bases unmatched: 9. The CDR3 nucleotides are TGTGCCGGCCAGGCGGGAGGGTTTGATACGCAGTATTTT. It translates to CAGQAGGFDTQYF.